These 32 T cell receptor beta chains share one sample of origin, sequenced in a study of breast tumors, draining lymph nodes, adjacent tissues. TCRdb reprocessed the multiplex PCR reads with MiXCR, giving one entry per CDR3 protein. The sample holds some 25,000 distinct CDR3 sequences; around 23% are singletons and the top ten take roughly 14%. The sequencing input was breast tumor tissue. These receptors all come from a female donor with breast cancer. Some clones in this sample may be carry-over from other donors' samples.

The gene calls are TRBV12-5 and TRBJ2-1; no definite D call. V was cut by 5 bases and J by 2 bases, with 16 bases left in between. Germline CDR1 and CDR2: LGHNT and FRNRAP. The length of the CDR3 is 16 residues. The CDR3 loop is CASGPPRAVTYNEQFF. Here the CDR3 DNA reads TGTGCTAGTGGTCCGCCCCGGGCAGTAACCTACAATGAGCAGTTCTTC.

The gene calls are TRBV7-2 and TRBJ2-7, with 9 nucleotides matching TRBD2. The ends lost 8 bases at V and 1 base at J; junction bases unmatched: 9. This CDR3 is 15 amino acids long. CDR1 and CDR2 from the germline V gene are SGHTA and FQGNSA. CDR3 amino acids: CASSGASGKSYEQYF. CDR3 in DNA: TGTGCCAGCTCTGGGGCTAGCGGGAAATCCTACGAGCAGTACTTC.

The rearrangement joins TRBV10-1 to TRBJ2-3, with a weak D call TRBD2 (5 bases). Germline V gene lookup returns CDR1 WNHNN and CDR2 SYGVQD (reference sequence). The CDR3 extends over 14 amino acids. V lost 4 bases, J lost 4 bases, and 12 bases lay in between. The CDR3 nucleotides are TGCGCCAGCAGTGCGACTACTTCGGCAGATACGCAGTATTTT. Translated: CASSATTSADTQYF.

This clonotype was seen many times. This chain joins TRBV4-1 and TRBJ2-1; D may be TRBD2 (6 bases). The germline V gene encodes CDR1 MGHRA and CDR2 YSYEKL. The CDR3 totals 18 residues. Trimming stripped 0 bases from V and 3 bases from J, with 18 bases between. This CDR3 is CASSQESVLAEIYNEQFF. The CDR3 DNA reads TGCGCCAGCAGCCAAGAGAGCGTCTTAGCGGAAATCTACAATGAGCAGTTCTTC.

A note on this clonotype: This clone may be a read error of a much larger clone one base away. Here the CDR3 reads CASSPLSVPNEQFF. For the CDR3, the DNA is TGTGCCAGCTCACCACTATCGGTCCCCAATGAGCAGTTCTTC. This rearrangement joins TRBV18 to TRBJ2-1; D is unclear. Trimming pared 1 base from V and 6 bases from J, leaving 10 bases between. The CDR3 length is 14 residues. Looked up from germline, CDR1 is KGHSH and CDR2 is LQKENI.

With respect to this clonotype: A junction boundary mismatches the germline segment, possibly from a read error. For the CDR3, the DNA is TGTGCCAGCAGTCCTCGTGTAGGGGGGGCCAACGTCCCGACTTTC. This translates into CASSPRVGGANVPTF. This sequence joins TRBV12-3 or TRBV12-4 and TRBJ2-6, with D possibly TRBD2 on 7 matching bases. The CDR3 extends over 15 amino acids.

V gene TRBV6-1 combines with J gene TRBJ2-3; weak D call: TRBD2 (6 bases). The CDR3 has 15 amino acids. Germline V gene sequence: CDR1 MNHNS, CDR2 SASEGT. V lost 7 bases, J lost 5 bases, and 19 bases lay in between. CDR3 sequence: CASIRREPVIDTQYF. In DNA, the CDR3 is TGTGCCAGCATTCGTCGGGAGCCAGTCATAGATACGCAGTATTTT.

For this clonotype: Since a much larger clone is just one base distant, this may be a read error. This is likely a read error, given that the CDR3 carries no conserved phenylalanine or tryptophan at its end. The CDR3 nucleotides are TGTGCCAGCAGTAGTAGGACAGGGGGCGCCGGGGAGCTGTTTCTT. Its protein product is CASSSRTGGAGELFL. The rearrangement links TRBV6-5 to TRBJ2-2, with TRBD1 identical over 11 bases. Trimming took 5 bases from V and 6 from J; bases not matched to a gene: 5. The CDR3 spans 15 residues. Germline V gene sequence: CDR1 MNHEY, CDR2 SVGAGI.

In its sample, this clonotype ranks as medium-sized. CDR3 residues: CASSLGRGTQYF. The CDR3 region has the DNA TGTGCCAGCAGCTTGGGGAGAGGTACGCAGTATTTT. The chain has TRBV7-9 and TRBJ2-3; a possible D gene is TRBD2 (5 bases). The CDR3 loop spans 12 amino acids. V was cut by 3 bases and J by 8 bases, with 9 bases left in between. Germline assignment: CDR1 SEHNR and CDR2 FQNEAQ (reference sequence).

There are many counts of this clonotype. V usage is TRBV5-4 and J usage is TRBJ2-1; the match to TRBD2 covers 11 bases. Losses at the gene ends were 0 bases for V and 4 bases for J; bases not matched to a gene: 6. This CDR3 comprises 17 residues. Germline values: CDR1 SGHNT, CDR2 YYREEE (reference sequence). The CDR3 DNA follows: TGTGCCAGCAGCTTGGTAAGCCTAGCGGGAGGATACAATGAGCAGTTCTTC. It specifies CASSLVSLAGGYNEQFF.

V and J are TRBV2 and TRBJ2-7; TRBD1 agrees at 9 bases. V lost 6 bases to trimming and J lost 6 bases; unmatched junction nucleotides: 12. CDR1 is SNHLY and CDR2 is FYNNEI in the germline V gene. The CDR3 contains 15 residues. The CDR3, as DNA: TGTGCCAGCAGACCTCAAACAGGGGGCGAGGGCGAGCAGTACTTC. This encodes CASRPQTGGEGEQYF. The complete variable domain, with remaining parts taken from reference TRBV2 and TRBJ2-7, reads EPEVTQTPSHQVTQMGQEVILRCVPISNHLYFYWYRQILGQKVEFLVSFYNNEISEKSEIFDDQFSVERPDGSNFTLKIRSTKLEDSAMYFCASRPQTGGEGEQYFGPGTRLTVT.

This clonotype was counted at least ten times. This chain connects TRBV12-3 or TRBV12-4 to TRBJ2-2, with D perhaps being TRBD1 or TRBD2 (5 bases each). V lost 5 bases and J 4 bases, leaving 14 bases between the germline ends. This CDR3 comprises 15 residues. The CDR3 loop reads CASSPAAGTTGELFF. CDR3 DNA sequence: TGTGCCAGCAGTCCCGCGGCAGGGACCACCGGGGAGCTGTTTTTT.

Turning to this clonotype: A read error is likely, as this CDR3 ends without the conserved phenylalanine or tryptophan. This chain connects TRBV6-2 or TRBV6-3 to TRBJ1-4; no definite D call. Germline V gene sequence: CDR1 MNHEY, CDR2 SVGEGT. The CDR3 totals 14 residues. CDR3 sequence: CAGSYSMSNEKLFL. The CDR3 DNA is TGTGCCGGCAGTTACTCGATGAGTAATGAAAAACTGTTTCTT.

J is TRBJ2-7 and V is TRBV29-1, with D possibly matching TRBD2 (5 bases). This CDR3 region has 13 residues. Germline CDR1 is SQVTM and CDR2 is ANQGSEA. V was shortened by 2 bases and J by 6 bases, with 14 bases between the two germline ends. Here the CDR3 reads CSVESPAGLEQYF. The CDR3 DNA reads TGCAGCGTTGAATCCCCAGCAGGACTCGAGCAGTACTTC.

There are many counts of this clonotype. This sequence joins TRBV11-2 and TRBJ2-7; D ambiguous. Trimming pared 4 bases from V and 1 base from J, leaving 14 bases between. The CDR3 loop spans 15 amino acids. Germline V gives CDR1 SGHAT, CDR2 FQNNGV. In DNA form, the CDR3 reads TGTGCCAGCAGCTGGCTTAGGGATCCATCCTACGAGCAGTACTTC. Translating it yields CASSWLRDPSYEQYF.

This clonotype was seen many times. This chain joins TRBV5-4 and TRBJ2-1; perhaps TRBD1 as D (6 bases). The CDR3 is made up of 14 amino acids. Trimming pared 4 bases from V and 6 bases from J, leaving 14 bases between. Germline CDR1 reads SGHNT; CDR2 reads YYREEE (reference sequence). CDR3 bases: TGTGCCAGCAGCCCCCAGGGGCGGAGCAATGAGCAGTTCTTC. Protein sequence: CASSPQGRSNEQFF.

The sample holds many counts of this clonotype. This chain connects TRBV6-5 to TRBJ1-2; the D gene is possibly TRBD1 (5 bases). V was shortened by 10 bases and J by 6 bases, with 18 bases between the two germline ends. Germline V gives CDR1 MNHEY, CDR2 SVGAGI. The CDR3 length is 13 residues. The CDR3 sequence: CATWAPGRDGYTF. CDR3 nucleotides: TGTGCCACCTGGGCTCCCGGCAGGGATGGCTACACCTTC.

The sample holds one count of this clonotype. This rearrangement joins TRBV14 to TRBJ1-3; the D is unclear. V lost 5 bases, J lost 0 bases, and 11 bases lay in between. The CDR3 spans 15 residues. Germline CDR1 and CDR2: SGHDN and FVKESK. The CDR3 DNA is TGTGCCAGCAGCGTCCAGCTGAGCTCTGGAAACACCATATATTTT. This sequence encodes CASSVQLSSGNTIYF.

This clonotype was found many times. V is TRBV6-6 and J is TRBJ2-4; no reliable D call. CDR1 and CDR2 from the germline V gene are MNHNY and SVGAGI (reference sequence). V was pared by 6 bases and J by 5 bases, with 14 bases between. The CDR3 contains 14 residues. The CDR3 is CASRLNKNQNIQYF. In DNA, the CDR3 is TGTGCCAGCAGATTAAATAAAAACCAAAACATTCAGTACTTC.

V and J are TRBV28 and TRBJ2-3; 11 bases align to TRBD2. Germline V gives CDR1 MDHEN, CDR2 SYDVKM. Trimming at V came to 6 bases and at J to 4 bases, leaving 3 bases not matched to a gene. CDR3 length: 14 amino acids. This CDR3 is CASRLAGGADTQYF. The CDR3 region has the DNA TGTGCCAGCAGGCTAGCGGGAGGTGCAGATACGCAGTATTTT.

The chain couples TRBV11-3 to TRBJ2-3; D might be TRBD2 (5 bases). The CDR3 consists of 14 residues. Germline V CDR1 and CDR2: SGHNT, YENEEA. Trimming cost V 2 bases and J 0 bases, with 6 bases left between them. This CDR3 reads CASSLLASTDTQYF. The CDR3 DNA is TGTGCCAGCAGCTTACTAGCAAGCACAGATACGCAGTATTTT.

In regard to this clonotype: Likely a read error: the CDR3 ends without its conserved phenylalanine or tryptophan. The chain combines TRBV5-1 with TRBJ2-2; unclear D gene. Looked up from germline, CDR1 is SGHRS and CDR2 is YFSETQ. CDR3 size: 12 residues. The ends were cut back, 4 bases at V and 4 bases at J, with 5 bases in the middle. The CDR3 DNA reads TGCGCCAGCAGCCACAGCACCGGGGAGCTGTTTCTT. Its translation: CASSHSTGELFL.

This clonotype was picked up many times. This chain connects TRBV10-3 to TRBJ1-2; D is unresolved. The CDR3 is 15 residues long. V was shortened by 2 bases and J by 2 bases, with 12 bases between the two germline ends. CDR1 is ENHRY, CDR2 SYGVKD, per germline. CDR3 protein: CAISEGPGSNYGYTF. The CDR3, as DNA: TGTGCCATCAGTGAGGGGCCGGGGTCCAACTATGGCTACACCTTC.

The chain has TRBV28 and TRBJ1-1; a weak D match, TRBD1 (6 bases). Germline V CDR1 and CDR2: MDHEN, SYDVKM. The CDR3 covers 11 residues. The V gene lost 2 bases and the J gene lost 8 bases, with 6 bases spanning the gap. The CDR3 loop reads CASSLGGEAFF. CDR3 DNA sequence: TGTGCCAGCAGTTTAGGGGGCGAAGCTTTCTTT.

This clonotype was found many times. The V call is TRBV29-1, the J call TRBJ2-1; D may be TRBD1 (6 bases). Deletions cut 2 bases from V and 2 bases from J, with 16 bases between. Germline-derived CDR1 and CDR2 are SQVTM and ANQGSEA. The CDR3 is made up of 16 amino acids. The CDR3 region is CSVESPDRTTYNEQFF. DNA of the CDR3: TGCAGCGTTGAAAGCCCGGACAGAACCACCTACAATGAGCAGTTCTTC.

This clonotype was seen repeatedly, ten times or more. This chain links TRBV20-1 with TRBJ1-5, with D perhaps TRBD1 (5 bases). Germline V CDR1 and CDR2: DFQATT, SNEGSKA (reference sequence). V shed 4 bases and J shed 2 bases, with 12 bases lying between them. This CDR3 comprises 14 residues. CDR3 DNA sequence: TGCAGTGCTAAGTCAGGGCTACGCAATCAGCCCCAGCATTTT. It encodes CSAKSGLRNQPQHF.

CDR3 sequence (DNA): TGTGCCAGCAGCGCCGGGGGAGACACAGATACGCAGTATTTT. Protein sequence: CASSAGGDTDTQYF. The V gene is TRBV2, the J gene TRBJ2-3; TRBD2 is a possible D gene (6 bases). Germline-derived CDR1 and CDR2 are SNHLY and FYNNEI. Trimming stripped 6 bases from V and 2 bases from J, with 12 bases between. The CDR3 extends over 14 amino acids. Full variable domain (remainder filled in from reference TRBV2 and TRBJ2-3): EPEVTQTPSHQVTQMGQEVILRCVPISNHLYFYWYRQILGQKVEFLVSFYNNEISEKSEIFDDQFSVERPDGSNFTLKIRSTKLEDSAMYFCASSAGGDTDTQYFGPGTRLTVL.

This clonotype was recorded at least ten times. The rearrangement uses TRBV2 and TRBJ2-7; D may be TRBD1 (5 bases). CDR3 length equals 14 residues. The V gene lost 6 bases and the J gene lost 0 bases, with 12 bases spanning the gap. CDR1 and CDR2 (germline): SNHLY, FYNNEI. The CDR3 loop is CASRAQGSSYEQYF. CDR3 DNA sequence: TGTGCCAGCAGGGCGCAGGGTAGCTCCTACGAGCAGTACTTC.

Comments on this clonotype: The junction departs from the called germline gene at one end, perhaps through a read error. The chain joins TRBV29-1 to TRBJ2-3; a possible D gene is TRBD1 (6 bases). The germline gives CDR1 SQVTM, CDR2 ANQGSEA. The CDR3 length is 13 residues. Here the CDR3 reads CSGDVGDIDTRYF. The CDR3 DNA is TGCAGCGGGGACGTGGGGGACATAGATACGCGGTATTTT.

This clonotype was observed at least ten times. The chain is built from TRBV6-1 and TRBJ2-7; D ambiguous. The germline CDR1 and CDR2 sequences are MNHNS and SASEGT. V was cut by 5 bases and J by 0 bases, with 11 bases left in between. The CDR3 runs 14 residues. The CDR3 sequence: CASSSPYGSYEQYF. CDR3 coding DNA: TGTGCCAGCAGTAGCCCGTATGGCTCCTACGAGCAGTACTTC.

This clonotype is labeled medium-sized. The V gene is TRBV20-1, the J gene TRBJ2-7; TRBD1 aligns across 8 bases. Trimming took 3 bases from V and 7 from J; bases not matched to a gene: 17. The CDR3 sequence is 16 residues long. Germline CDR1 DFQATT, CDR2 SNEGSKA (reference sequence). The CDR3 DNA reads TGCAGTGCTAGTAAAATATTGGCGGGACAGGCTAAAGAGCAGTACTTC. Residues: CSASKILAGQAKEQYF.

The V and J genes are TRBV15 and TRBJ1-2; D call uncertain. The germline gives CDR1 LNHNV, CDR2 YYDKDF (reference sequence). The V end was cut by 5 bases, the J end by 6 bases, with 16 bases between. The CDR3 has 14 residues. CDR3 amino acids: CATSGRAGLHGYTF. CDR3 sequence (DNA): TGTGCCACCAGCGGGAGGGCAGGACTCCATGGCTACACCTTC.